A single sample gave rise to the 14 T cell receptor beta chains below, sequenced in a study of T cells in Graves' hyperthyroidism and ophthalmopathy. The TCR beta CDR3 regions underwent amplification using RNA transcripts as the source. With the HTBI primer set, the TCR CDR3 went through a first round of RT-PCR. TCRdb redid the calling of the multiplex PCR reads with MiXCR, one entry per CDR3 protein. The sample lists about 720,000 distinct CDR3 sequences, less than 20% occurring once. The source material was blood. These receptors were taken from a man younger than 35 with Graves' hyperthyroidism.

This clonotype appeared many times. The chain joins TRBV18 to TRBJ2-7; possible D gene TRBD1, 6 bases. The CDR3 has 13 amino acids. CDR1 is KGHSH and CDR2 is LQKENI in the germline V gene. V gave up 5 bases and J gave up 3 bases, with 11 bases separating them. The CDR3 reads CASSASDSYEQYF. The CDR3 DNA follows: TGTGCCAGCTCAGCTTCGGACAGCTACGAGCAGTACTTC. The full variable domain, its missing parts supplied by reference TRBV18 and TRBJ2-7, is NAGVMQNPRHLVRRRGQEARLRCSPMKGHSHVYWYRQLPEEGLKFMVYLQKENIIDESGMPKERFSAEFPKEGPSILRIQQVVRGDSAAYFCASSASDSYEQYFGPGTRLTVT.

The sample holds a few counts of this clonotype. The chain joins TRBV20-1 to TRBJ2-1, with D maybe TRBD1 (7 bases). The V gene's germline CDR1 is DFQATT and CDR2 SNEGSKA (reference sequence). The V end was cut by 2 bases, the J end by 10 bases, with 12 bases between. The CDR3 sequence is 12 residues long. The CDR3 sequence: CSARQGGKEQFF. DNA of the CDR3: TGCAGTGCTAGACAGGGGGGAAAGGAGCAGTTCTTC.

This chain links TRBV4-1 with TRBJ2-7; D unresolved. There are 16 residues in the CDR3. The V end lost 3 bases, the J end lost 1 base, and 16 bases lay between the germline ends. Germline-derived CDR1 and CDR2 are MGHRA and YSYEKL. The CDR3 DNA reads as TGCGCCAGCAGCCAGCCCGTCCTGGACGGGTCCTACGAGCAGTACTTC. It translates to CASSQPVLDGSYEQYF.

The CDR3 here is CASSATGGARYEQYF. In DNA form, the CDR3 reads TGTGCCAGCAGTGCTACAGGGGGCGCCCGGTACGAGCAGTACTTC. The chain joins TRBV2 to TRBJ2-7; 9 positions match TRBD1. This CDR3 contains 15 residues. V trimming: 4 bases; J trimming: 4 bases; junction bases outside the gene matches: 8. CDR1 is SNHLY, CDR2 FYNNEI, per germline. Together with reference TRBV2 and TRBJ2-7, the CDR3 gives the full variable domain: EPEVTQTPSHQVTQMGQEVILRCVPISNHLYFYWYRQILGQKVEFLVSFYNNEISEKSEIFDDQFSVERPDGSNFTLKIRSTKLEDSAMYFCASSATGGARYEQYFGPGTRLTVT.

This clonotype was counted at least ten times. The chain uses TRBV28 and TRBJ2-1; perhaps TRBD2 as D (6 bases). The CDR3 runs 13 residues. V was trimmed by 7 bases and J by 4 bases, leaving 11 bases between them. Looked up from germline, CDR1 is MDHEN and CDR2 is SYDVKM. The DNA for the CDR3 is TGTGCCAGCACCCGTGGGAGGTACAATGAGCAGTTCTTC. This sequence encodes CASTRGRYNEQFF.

This clonotype was counted a few times. J is TRBJ2-7 and V is TRBV11-3, with 12 bases lining up with TRBD2. The CDR3 runs to 17 residues. CDR1 SGHNT and CDR2 YENEEA come from the germline V gene. Trimming removed 6 bases from V and 2 bases from J; junction bases left unmatched: 11. The CDR3 bases are TGTGCCAGCAGGCCCAGCTATTGGACTAGCGGGGCCTACGAGCAGTACTTC. It is translated as CASRPSYWTSGAYEQYF.

The rearrangement uses TRBV7-8 and TRBJ1-2; maybe TRBD1 (5 bases). The CDR3 extends over 13 amino acids. Per germline, CDR1 SGHVS and CDR2 FQNEAQ. V shed 4 bases and J shed 4 bases, with 10 bases lying between them. The CDR3 reads CASSSGTFYGYTF. As DNA, the CDR3 is TGTGCCAGCAGCTCCGGGACTTTCTATGGCTACACCTTC.

This clonotype was seen many times. The rearrangement links TRBV5-1 to TRBJ1-1; 10 bases line up with TRBD1. The CDR3 is 14 amino acids. With V trimmed by 4 bases and J by 3 bases, 3 bases remained unmatched. Germline assignment: CDR1 SGHRS and CDR2 YFSETQ. CDR3 in DNA: TGCGCCAGCAGCAGACAGGGGGCCGACACTGAAGCTTTCTTT. Its protein is CASSRQGADTEAFF. The full variable domain, with the rest looked up from reference TRBV5-1 and TRBJ1-1, is KAGVTQTPRYLIKTRGQQVTLSCSPISGHRSVSWYQQTPGQGLQFLFEYFSETQRNKGNFPGRFSGRQFSNSRSEMNVSTLELGDSALYLCASSRQGADTEAFFGQGTRLTVV.

A remark on this clonotype: A read error may account for a junction end that differs from germline. V and J are TRBV28 and TRBJ1-5, with D unclear. In germline, CDR1 is MDHEN, CDR2 SYDVKM. The CDR3 is 13 residues long. CDR3 amino acids: CASSSGSNRPQHF. CDR3 DNA sequence: TGTGCCAGCAGTTCGGGAAGCAATCGGCCCCAGCATTTT.

This clonotype turned up a few times. This rearrangement joins TRBV13 to TRBJ2-1; TRBD1 agrees at 9 bases. The CDR3 has 15 amino acids. V was pared by 5 bases and J by 7 bases, with 9 bases of the junction left unmatched. Germline CDR1 is PRHDT and CDR2 is FYEKMQ (reference sequence). CDR3 bases: TGTGCCAGCAGCCTCAACAGGGGGCTGGGGAATGAGCAGTTCTTC. Translating it yields CASSLNRGLGNEQFF. The variable domain in full, completed from reference TRBV13 and TRBJ2-1, reads AAGVIQSPRHLIKEKRETATLKCYPIPRHDTVYWYQQGPGQDPQFLISFYEKMQSDKGSIPDRFSAQQFSDYHSELNMSSLELGDSALYFCASSLNRGLGNEQFFGPGTRLTVL.

The rearrangement joins TRBV9 to TRBJ1-3, with TRBD1 as a possible D gene (6 bases). Germline values: CDR1 SGDLS, CDR2 YYNGEE. The V and J ends lost 2 bases and 9 bases respectively, with 21 bases between them. This CDR3 contains 16 residues. CDR3 region: CASSVQGGPGASTIYF. CDR3 coding DNA: TGTGCCAGCAGCGTGCAAGGGGGTCCGGGGGCCAGCACCATATATTTT.

This clonotype has ten or more counts. The chain joins TRBV10-1 to TRBJ2-1; 13 bases are a match to TRBD2. Germline assignment: CDR1 WNHNN and CDR2 SYGVQD (reference sequence). The V gene end was trimmed by 2 bases and the J gene end by 7 bases; junction bases not matched to a gene: 5. This CDR3 region has 16 residues. This chain's CDR3 is CASSEMVLAGGNEQFF. CDR3 bases: TGCGCCAGCAGTGAGATGGTACTAGCGGGAGGGAATGAGCAGTTCTTC.

This clonotype occurred many times. The chain carries TRBV7-2 and TRBJ2-6; D is ambiguous. Germline V CDR1 and CDR2: SGHTA, FQGNSA. This CDR3 is 13 amino acids long. Deletions cut 3 bases from V and 4 bases from J, with 4 bases between. The CDR3 region is CASSFLGANVLTF. CDR3 nucleotides: TGTGCCAGCAGCTTCCTGGGGGCCAACGTCCTGACTTTC.

This clonotype was detected ten times or more. The rearrangement links TRBV28 to TRBJ1-1; D remains unclear. Deletions cut 2 bases from V and 1 base from J, with 11 bases between. The CDR3 is made up of 15 amino acids. The germline V gene encodes CDR1 MDHEN and CDR2 SYDVKM. The CDR3 DNA reads TGTGCCAGCAGTTTACGGCACAGAAGGAACACTGAAGCTTTCTTT. This encodes CASSLRHRRNTEAFF.